Listed here are 21 T cell receptor beta chains from one sample, sequenced in a study of cytomegalovirus exposure and HLA in healthy donors. In the PCR, 60 Vbeta and 13 Jbeta primers were used. Assay: immunoSEQ multiplex PCR; the TCRdb copy retains only in-frame clones and omits some. The sample consists of 80,000 to 95,000 clones, over 65% of them appearing once. Input material: PBMCs. These TCRs come from a woman under 30 in good health and CMV-seropositive.

This clone was counted only a few times. The chain joins TRBV5-4 to TRBJ2-5, with 8 nucleotides matching TRBD2. This CDR3 comprises 18 residues. V shed 4 bases, J shed 1 base, and the junction held 15 bases outside the gene matches. The germline V gene encodes CDR1 SGHNT and CDR2 YYREEE (reference sequence). The CDR3: CASSTGTRHRRSQETQYF. The CDR3 coding sequence is TGTGCCAGCAGCACCGGGACTAGACATCGAAGGTCCCAAGAGACCCAGTACTTC.

CDR3 DNA: TGTGCCAGCAGTCCAACTAAGATCTACGAGCAGTACTTC. As protein: CASSPTKIYEQYF. J is TRBJ2-5 and V is TRBV2; no reliable D call. The closer fit of TRBJ2-7 to the DNA end suggests the J call may be wrong. The CDR3 is 13 amino acids. Germline-derived CDR1 and CDR2 are SNHLY and FYNNEI.

This sequence joins TRBV6-5 and TRBJ1-2; the D gene is possibly TRBD1 (5 bases). The CDR3 is 16 amino acids. Germline V CDR1 and CDR2: MNHEY, SVGAGI. Trimming removed 0 bases at V and 2 bases at J, with 13 bases between. CDR3 nucleotides: TGTGCCAGCAGTTACTCGACGGTTAACAGGAACTATGGCTACACCTTC. It is translated as CASSYSTVNRNYGYTF.

V gene TRBV19 combines with J gene TRBJ1-1; TRBD1 is a possible D gene (5 bases). The germline V gene has CDR1 LNHDA and CDR2 SQIVND (reference sequence). The V and J ends lost 10 bases and 0 bases respectively, with 15 bases between them. The CDR3 runs 14 residues. The DNA for the CDR3 is TGTGCCACCACGGCGGGGACTCTGAACACTGAAGCTTTCTTT. It is translated as CATTAGTLNTEAFF.

In its sample, this clone was seen once. The chain couples TRBV5-4 to TRBJ1-1; D remains unclear. Germline V lookup: CDR1 SGHNT, CDR2 YYREEE (reference sequence). This CDR3 region has 14 residues. Trimming took 4 bases from V and 1 from J, leaving 11 bases between them. The CDR3 region is CASSLGLQNTEAFF. The CDR3 coding sequence is TGTGCCAGCAGCCTCGGACTTCAGAACACTGAAGCTTTCTTT.

This chain links TRBV29-1 with TRBJ2-5; 7 positions match TRBD2. The V and J ends lost 4 bases and 4 bases, in that order; junction bases with no gene match: 0. The CDR3 is 11 amino acids. Germline CDR1 and CDR2: SQVTM and ANQGSEA. For the CDR3, the DNA is TGCAGCGTTGGGGAGGGAGAGACCCAGTACTTC. Translation: CSVGEGETQYF.

The rearrangement joins TRBV5-1 to TRBJ2-7; possible D gene TRBD1, 6 bases. The germline V gene has CDR1 SGHRS and CDR2 YFSETQ. The CDR3 extends over 13 amino acids. V dropped 4 bases and J dropped 0 bases, with 8 bases sitting between them. For the CDR3, the DNA is TGCGCCAGCAGCCGGGACAACTCCTACGAGCAGTACTTC. Translating it yields CASSRDNSYEQYF.

The chain joins TRBV28 to TRBJ1-1, with D perhaps TRBD1 (6 bases). V lost 8 bases and J 1 base, leaving 23 bases between the germline ends. Per the germline V gene, CDR1 is MDHEN and CDR2 is SYDVKM. The CDR3 has 17 amino acids. CDR3 sequence: CASLSYSGDKSNTEAFF. The DNA for the CDR3 is TGTGCCAGCCTCTCTTACTCCGGGGACAAGTCGAACACTGAAGCTTTCTTT.

The chain combines TRBV5-6 with TRBJ1-2; maybe TRBD1 (5 bases). Germline assignment: CDR1 SGHDT and CDR2 YYEEEE. V lost 7 bases and J 2 bases, leaving 12 bases between the germline ends. The CDR3 is 13 amino acids. CDR3 coding DNA: TGTGCCAGCGGGGGGTCCGTCAACTATGGCTACACCTTC. Its translation is CASGGSVNYGYTF.

This clone was counted a few times. This sequence joins TRBV28 and TRBJ1-5; 8 nucleotides line up with TRBD1. Germline assignment: CDR1 MDHEN and CDR2 SYDVKM. The CDR3 consists of 17 residues. The V and J ends lost 6 bases and 6 bases, in that order; junction bases with no gene match: 16. The CDR3 nucleotides are TGTGCCAGCAGCCCCCCGGGACAGGCGGGAAGGAGTCAGCCCCAGCATTTT. This translates into CASSPPGQAGRSQPQHF.

The chain uses TRBV18 and TRBJ1-4; the match to TRBD1 covers 8 bases. The germline gives CDR1 KGHSH, CDR2 LQKENI. The CDR3 is 15 residues long. V shed 4 bases, J shed 7 bases, and the junction held 8 bases outside the gene matches. The DNA of the CDR3 is TGTGCCAGCTCACGTTCCGGGACAGGAGGTGAAAAACTGTTTTTT. It is translated as CASSRSGTGGEKLFF.

The rearrangement joins TRBV7-8 to TRBJ2-5; TRBD2 matches 7 bases. This CDR3 contains 17 residues. The trim removed 5 bases at V and 2 bases at J, leaving 14 bases unmatched. Per germline, CDR1 SGHVS and CDR2 FQNEAQ. The chain's CDR3 is CASSLGVGGSRQETQYF. In DNA form, the CDR3 reads TGTGCCAGCAGCCTGGGGGTAGGCGGGAGCAGACAAGAGACCCAGTACTTC.

The rearrangement links TRBV7-9 to TRBJ2-2; D is unresolved. This CDR3 is 14 amino acids long. V lost 1 base and J 4 bases, leaving 7 bases between the germline ends. Germline loops: CDR1 SEHNR, CDR2 FQNEAQ (reference sequence). The CDR3 reads CASSLGRVTGELFF. The CDR3 DNA is TGTGCCAGCAGCTTAGGTCGGGTCACCGGGGAGCTGTTTTTT. The full variable domain, in which reference TRBV7-9 and TRBJ2-2 provide the parts outside the CDR3, is DTGVSQNPRHKITKRGQNVTFRCDPISEHNRLYWYRQTLGQGPEFLTYFQNEAQLEKSRLLSDRFSAERPKGSFSTLEIQRTEQGDSAMYLCASSLGRVTGELFFGEGSRLTVL.

The chain has TRBV15 and TRBJ1-6; tentatively, D is TRBD1 (5 bases). V was clipped by 3 bases and J by 10 bases, with 13 bases between them. Per germline, CDR1 LNHNV and CDR2 YYDKDF (reference sequence). The CDR3 runs to 14 residues. The CDR3 region is CATSRGGTPSPLHF. The CDR3 DNA sequence: TGTGCCACCAGCAGGGGGGGTACACCCTCACCCCTCCACTTT.

The rearrangement links TRBV5-1 to TRBJ2-7; TRBD2 aligns across 15 bases. V was pared by 4 bases and J by 6 bases, with 11 bases of the junction left unmatched. The CDR3 covers 17 residues. Germline values: CDR1 SGHRS, CDR2 YFSETQ. As DNA, the CDR3 is TGCGCCAGCAGCCCCTCCGGACTAGCGGGAGGGCCCTTCGAGCAGTACTTC. It yields the protein CASSPSGLAGGPFEQYF.

The chain employs TRBV7-3 and TRBJ2-7; TRBD1 matches at 8 bases. This CDR3 region has 13 residues. Germline V CDR1 and CDR2: SGHTA, FQGTGA. V shed 0 bases and J 5 bases; nucleotides not matched to a gene: 0. The CDR3 spells CASSLTDRDEQYF. In DNA form, the CDR3 reads TGTGCCAGCAGCTTAACGGACAGGGACGAGCAGTACTTC.

The chain links TRBV7-2 to TRBJ2-7; possible D gene TRBD2, 6 bases. This CDR3 is 13 amino acids long. Trimming took off 3 bases at V and 6 bases at J, with 12 bases between the two ends. CDR1 SGHTA and CDR2 FQGNSA come from the germline V gene. The CDR3 loop is CASSLGGDPEQYF. Written as DNA, the CDR3 is TGTGCCAGCAGCTTGGGGGGAGACCCCGAGCAGTACTTC.

The chain carries TRBV5-4 and TRBJ2-3; no clear D. Germline V gene data show CDR1 as SGHNT and CDR2 as YYREEE (reference sequence). Trimming removed 0 bases from V and 4 bases from J, with 6 bases in between. There are 13 residues in the CDR3. As DNA, the CDR3 is TGTGCCAGCAGCTTGGACAGTTCAGATACGCAGTATTTT. As protein: CASSLDSSDTQYF.

This chain joins TRBV5-1 and TRBJ2-7; 7 bases match TRBD1. V was clipped by 0 bases and J by 1 base; unmatched bases: 10. The length of the CDR3 is 17 residues. The V gene's germline CDR1 is SGHRS and CDR2 YFSETQ. DNA for the CDR3: TGCGCCAGCAGCTTGGGGATTCGGGACAGTCTATCCTACGAGCAGTACTTC. Translated, it gives CASSLGIRDSLSYEQYF.

Only a few counts were recorded for this clone. This chain connects TRBV7-3 to TRBJ2-1, with 11 nucleotides matching TRBD2. CDR1 is SGHTA and CDR2 is FQGTGA in the germline V gene. Trimming at V came to 6 bases and at J to 6 bases, leaving 7 bases not matched to a gene. The CDR3 runs 15 residues. The DNA of the CDR3 is TGTGCCAGCAGAAAGCTAGCGGGAGGTGGCAATGAGCAGTTCTTC. The encoded protein is CASRKLAGGGNEQFF.

This clone appeared a few times. The gene calls are TRBV19 and TRBJ1-2; 10 bases line up with TRBD1. J lost 8 bases, V lost 9 bases, and 15 bases had no gene match. Germline-derived CDR1 and CDR2 are LNHDA and SQIVND (reference sequence). The CDR3 has 15 amino acids. The CDR3 DNA reads as TGTGCCAGCACCTCCGTAGACAGGGGGCTGGGGGGCTACACCTTC. Translation: CASTSVDRGLGGYTF.